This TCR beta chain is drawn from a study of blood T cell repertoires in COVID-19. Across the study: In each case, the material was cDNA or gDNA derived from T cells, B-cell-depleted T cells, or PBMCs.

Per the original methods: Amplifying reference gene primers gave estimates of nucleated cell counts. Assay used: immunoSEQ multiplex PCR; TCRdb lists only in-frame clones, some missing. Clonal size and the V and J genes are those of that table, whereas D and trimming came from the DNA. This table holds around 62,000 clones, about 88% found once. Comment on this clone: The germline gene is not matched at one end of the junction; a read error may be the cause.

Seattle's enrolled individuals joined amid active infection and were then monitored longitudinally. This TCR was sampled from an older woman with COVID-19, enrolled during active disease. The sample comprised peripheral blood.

The CDR3 region has the DNA TGTGCCAGCAGTCCGGTTCGACAGGGGGCGGAGATCTTC. Translation gives CASSPVRQGAEIF. The chain carries TRBV27 and TRBJ1-2, with 10 bases identical to TRBD1. The CDR3 has 13 amino acids. Germline CDR1 reads MNHEY; CDR2 reads SMNVEV (reference sequence).